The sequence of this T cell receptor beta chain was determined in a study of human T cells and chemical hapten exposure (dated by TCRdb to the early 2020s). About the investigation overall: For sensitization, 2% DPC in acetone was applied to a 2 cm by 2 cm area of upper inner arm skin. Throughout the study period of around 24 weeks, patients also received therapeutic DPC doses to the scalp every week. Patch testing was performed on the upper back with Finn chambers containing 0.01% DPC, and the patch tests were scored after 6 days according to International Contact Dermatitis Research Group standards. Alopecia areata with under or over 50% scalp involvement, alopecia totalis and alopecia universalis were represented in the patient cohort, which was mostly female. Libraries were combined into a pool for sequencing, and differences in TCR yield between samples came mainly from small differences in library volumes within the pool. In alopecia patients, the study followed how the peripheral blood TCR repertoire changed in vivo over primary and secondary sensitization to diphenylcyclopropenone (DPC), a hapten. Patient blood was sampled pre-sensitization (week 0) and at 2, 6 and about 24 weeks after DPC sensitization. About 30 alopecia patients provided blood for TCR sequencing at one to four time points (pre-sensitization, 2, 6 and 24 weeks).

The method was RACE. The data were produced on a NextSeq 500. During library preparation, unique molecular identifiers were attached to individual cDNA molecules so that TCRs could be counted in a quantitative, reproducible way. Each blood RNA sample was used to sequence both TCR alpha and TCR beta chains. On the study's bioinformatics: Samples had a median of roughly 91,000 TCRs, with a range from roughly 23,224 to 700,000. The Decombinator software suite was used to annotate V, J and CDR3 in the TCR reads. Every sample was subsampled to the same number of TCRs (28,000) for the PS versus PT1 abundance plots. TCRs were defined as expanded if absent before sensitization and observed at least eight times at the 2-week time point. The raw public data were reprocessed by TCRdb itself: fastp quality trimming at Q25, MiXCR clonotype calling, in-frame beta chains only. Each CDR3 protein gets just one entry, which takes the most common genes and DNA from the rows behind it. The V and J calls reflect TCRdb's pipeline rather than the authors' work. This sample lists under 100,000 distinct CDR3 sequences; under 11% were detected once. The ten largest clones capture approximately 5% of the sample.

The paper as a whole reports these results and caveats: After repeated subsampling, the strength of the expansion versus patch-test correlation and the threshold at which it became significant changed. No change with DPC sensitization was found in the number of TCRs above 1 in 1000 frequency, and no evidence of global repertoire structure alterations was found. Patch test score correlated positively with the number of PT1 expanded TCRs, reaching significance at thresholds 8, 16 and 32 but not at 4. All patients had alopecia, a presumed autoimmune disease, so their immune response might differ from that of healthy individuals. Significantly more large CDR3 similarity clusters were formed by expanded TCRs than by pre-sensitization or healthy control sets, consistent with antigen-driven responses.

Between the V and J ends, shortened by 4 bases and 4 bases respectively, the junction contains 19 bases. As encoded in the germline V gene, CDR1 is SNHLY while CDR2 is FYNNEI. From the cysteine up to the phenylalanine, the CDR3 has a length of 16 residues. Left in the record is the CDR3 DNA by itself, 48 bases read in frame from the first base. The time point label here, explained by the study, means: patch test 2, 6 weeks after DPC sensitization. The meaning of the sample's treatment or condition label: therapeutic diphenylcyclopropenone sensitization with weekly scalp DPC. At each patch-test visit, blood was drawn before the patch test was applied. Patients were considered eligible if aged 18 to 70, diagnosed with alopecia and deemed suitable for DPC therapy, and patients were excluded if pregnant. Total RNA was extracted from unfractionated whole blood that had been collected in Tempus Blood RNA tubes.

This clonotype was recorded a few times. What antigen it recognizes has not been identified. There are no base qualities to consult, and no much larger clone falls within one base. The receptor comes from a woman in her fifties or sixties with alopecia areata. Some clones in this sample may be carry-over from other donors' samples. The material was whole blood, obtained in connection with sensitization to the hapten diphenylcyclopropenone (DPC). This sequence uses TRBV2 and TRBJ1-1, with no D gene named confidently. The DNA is TGTGCCAGCAGTGGTCCGACGGTAAAGTCCCGCACTGAAGCTTTCTTT. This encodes CASSGPTVKSRTEAFF.